Listed below are T cell receptor beta chains from one sample, sequenced in a study of blood T cell repertoires in COVID-19. Profiled with immunoSEQ multiplex PCR; TCRdb holds only in-frame clones, not every one. The repertoire has roughly 700,000 clones, about nine tenths of them found once; the top ten carry roughly 0.25%. The sample was peripheral blood. These receptors originate from a woman aged 18-29 years with acute or convalescent COVID-19. Each CDR3 is given with its conserved first and last residue. D genes are given only for firm matches. For some rows the clone size is stated as once, few or many, or as a class when expanded; others skip it.

>TRBV12-3/TRBV12-4|.|.|TRBJ1-1|13
CASRTTGRTEAFF
TGTGCCAGCAGAACCACAGGTAGGACTGAAGCTTTCTTT
>TRBV20-1|.|.|TRBJ1-1|11
CSARINTEAFF
TGCAGTGCTAGAATAAACACTGAAGCTTTCTTT
>TRBV4-1|.|.|TRBJ1-1|17
CASSQGSSGTAYTEAFF
TGCGCCAGCAGCCAAGGTTCTTCCGGGACTGCCTACACTGAAGCTTTCTTT
>TRBV18|.|.|TRBJ2-7|14
CASSPPTRSYEQYF
TGTGCCAGCTCACCCCCAACCAGGTCCTACGAGCAGTACTTC
>TRBV7-3|.|.|TRBJ2-6|15
CASSSTGSGANVLTF
TGTGCCAGCAGTTCTACAGGGTCCGGGGCCAACGTCCTGACTTTC
>TRBV28|.|.|TRBJ1-4|14
CASSSAGVSQKLFF
TGTGCCAGCAGTTCGGCAGGGGTTTCTCAAAAACTGTTTTTT
>TRBV5-6|.|TRBD1|TRBJ1-1|16
CASSLRGDRGLTEAFF
TGTGCCAGCAGCTTGAGAGGGGACAGGGGATTAACTGAAGCTTTCTTT
>TRBV19|.|TRBD2|TRBJ2-7|16
CASSILGAGGLYEQYF
TGTGCCAGTAGTATACTTGGGGCGGGGGGCCTCTACGAGCAGTACTTC
>TRBV28|.|.|TRBJ1-2|14
CASSFQGKFGGYTF
TGTGCCAGCAGTTTTCAGGGAAAGTTCGGGGGCTACACCTTC
>TRBV11-2|.|.|TRBJ2-7|16
CASSLVLGPENYEQYF
TGTGCCAGCAGCTTAGTATTGGGGCCAGAAAACTACGAGCAGTACTTC
>TRBV27|few|.|TRBJ1-5|19
CASSPPRGPTGTGNQPQHF
TGTGCCAGCAGTCCCCCCAGGGGACCGACAGGTACTGGCAATCAGCCCCAGCATTTT
>TRBV2|.|TRBD1|TRBJ1-2|16
CASSGSRDRGVQGYTF
TGTGCCAGCAGTGGGTCCCGGGACAGGGGGGTGCAGGGCTACACCTTC
>TRBV10-1|.|TRBD1|TRBJ1-1|13
CATEGQGPFEAFF
TGCGCCACCGAAGGACAGGGGCCCTTCGAAGCTTTCTTT
>TRBV9|.|TRBD1|TRBJ2-2|16
CASSEHRGQGTGELFF
TGTGCCAGCAGCGAACACAGGGGGCAGGGCACCGGGGAGCTGTTTTTT
>TRBV29-1|.|.|TRBJ1-1|12
CSVEDQNTEAFF
TGCAGCGTTGAAGATCAAAACACTGAAGCTTTCTTT
>TRBV24-1|.|.|TRBJ1-5|14
CATSGGLETQPQHF
TGTGCCACCAGTGGAGGATTAGAGACTCAGCCCCAGCATTTT
>TRBV6-6|.|TRBD1|TRBJ2-7|13
CASSYPGTGEQYF
TGTGCCAGCAGTTACCCCGGGACAGGCGAGCAGTACTTC
>TRBV4-1|.|.|TRBJ2-1|15
CASSQGQGRDNEQFF
TGCGCCAGCAGCCAAGGACAGGGGAGGGACAATGAGCAGTTCTTC
>TRBV28|.|.|TRBJ1-2|14
CASSFPPGNYGYTF
TGTGCCAGCAGTTTCCCTCCAGGGAACTATGGCTACACCTTC
>TRBV5-6|.|TRBD1|TRBJ1-6|13
CASSLTGGSPLHF
TGTGCCAGCAGCTTGACAGGGGGATCACCCCTCCACTTT
>TRBV3-1/TRBV3-2|.|TRBD1|TRBJ2-2|17
CASSPWTGVVLAGELFF
TGTGCCAGCAGCCCTTGGACAGGGGTCGTCCTGGCCGGGGAGCTGTTTTTT
>TRBV29-1|.|.|TRBJ2-7|12
CSVEGGRNEQYF
TGCAGCGTTGAAGGGGGGAGGAACGAGCAGTACTTC
>TRBV18|.|.|TRBJ2-3|13
CASSQLVTDTQYF
TGTGCCAGCTCACAGTTAGTCACAGATACGCAGTATTTT
>TRBV9|.|.|TRBJ2-5|15
CASSVVGIRGETQYF
TGTGCCAGCAGCGTAGTCGGGATTAGAGGCGAGACCCAGTACTTC
>TRBV30|.|.|TRBJ1-3|15
CAWSVRQASGNTIYF
TGTGCCTGGAGTGTAAGGCAGGCCTCTGGAAACACCATATATTTT
>TRBV29-1|.|.|TRBJ1-2|13
CSVDADSNYGYTF
TGCAGCGTTGATGCAGACTCTAACTATGGCTACACCTTC
>TRBV5-1|.|.|TRBJ1-6|16
CASSPSLSSYNSPLHF
TGCGCCAGCAGCCCATCGCTGAGCTCCTATAATTCACCCCTCCACTTT
>TRBV12-3/TRBV12-4|.|TRBD1|TRBJ1-2|13
CASSPQGLNGYTF
TGTGCCAGCAGTCCACAGGGGTTGAATGGCTACACCTTC
>TRBV29-1|.|TRBD1|TRBJ1-5|14
CSAQDRDRDQPQHF
TGCAGCGCTCAGGACAGGGACAGGGATCAGCCCCAGCATTTT
>TRBV3-1/TRBV3-2|once|.|TRBJ2-7|14
CASSQDYSSYEQYF
TGTGCCAGCAGCCAAGATTATAGCTCCTACGAGCAGTACTTC
>TRBV11-2|.|TRBD1|TRBJ1-4|17
CASSSAPTGVDREKLFF
TGTGCCAGCAGCTCAGCCCCAACAGGGGTTGATAGGGAAAAACTGTTTTTT
>TRBV30|once|.|TRBJ1-5|13
CAWSDGQPQPQHF
TGTGCCTGGAGTGATGGACAGCCTCAGCCCCAGCATTTT
>TRBV5-5|.|TRBD1|TRBJ1-2|15
CASSLGADRVYGYTF
TGTGCCAGCAGCTTGGGGGCCGACAGGGTCTATGGCTACACCTTC
>TRBV13|.|.|TRBJ1-1|14
CASSLGRGVRRAFF
TGTGCCAGCAGCTTAGGACGGGGGGTCCGTCGGGCTTTCTTT
>TRBV9|.|.|TRBJ1-2|13
CASSPPSDYGYTF
TGTGCCAGCAGCCCCCCGTCGGACTATGGCTACACCTTC
>TRBV6-6|.|.|TRBJ2-1|14
CASSPSAGAGEQFF
TGTGCCAGCAGTCCCTCGGCAGGGGCTGGCGAGCAGTTCTTC
>TRBV7-9|.|.|TRBJ1-2|16
CASNPQYGSPNYGYTF
TGTGCCAGCAACCCACAATACGGGTCCCCTAACTATGGCTACACCTTC
>TRBV6-1|few|.|TRBJ1-5|15
CASSEGEGGNQPQHF
TGTGCCAGCAGTGAAGGAGAGGGGGGCAATCAGCCCCAGCATTTT
>TRBV28|.|.|TRBJ2-7|15
CASNHFSGNSYEQYF
TGTGCCAGCAATCATTTTAGCGGAAACTCCTACGAGCAGTACTTC
>TRBV5-1|.|.|TRBJ2-5|14
CASSFQGTRETQYF
TGCGCCAGCAGCTTCCAGGGGACCAGGGAGACCCAGTACTTC
>TRBV4-1|.|TRBD2|TRBJ2-3|16
CASSPWTSGGTDTQYF
TGCGCCAGCAGCCCTTGGACTAGCGGGGGCACAGATACGCAGTATTTT
>TRBV9|.|.|TRBJ1-2|13
CASSVGGRGGYTF
TGTGCCAGCAGCGTAGGAGGAAGGGGTGGCTACACCTTC
>TRBV30|.|.|TRBJ1-5|13
CAWSQRADQPQHF
TGTGCCTGGAGTCAGCGGGCCGATCAGCCCCAGCATTTT
>TRBV6-6|.|TRBD2|TRBJ2-5|15
CASKGLAPDGETQYF
TGTGCCAGCAAGGGACTAGCCCCCGACGGAGAGACCCAGTACTTC
>TRBV18|.|.|TRBJ1-1|15
CASSPLTQGNTEAFF
TGTGCCAGCTCACCACTTACACAGGGGAACACTGAAGCTTTCTTT
>TRBV19|.|TRBD2|TRBJ2-2|17
CASSPLAGGPGTGELFF
TGTGCCAGTAGTCCCCTAGCGGGGGGGCCGGGCACCGGGGAGCTGTTTTTT
>TRBV20-1|.|TRBD2|TRBJ2-3|17
CSASRTSGGVSTDTQYF
TGCAGTGCTAGTAGGACTAGCGGGGGGGTTAGCACAGATACGCAGTATTTT
>TRBV6-2/TRBV6-3|.|TRBD1|TRBJ1-5|20
CASSYSGRQGEAFRNQPQHF
TGTGCCAGCAGTTACTCCGGCCGACAGGGTGAGGCTTTTCGCAATCAGCCCCAGCATTTT
>TRBV27|.|TRBD1|TRBJ1-1|15
CASSSRDREGVEAFF
TGTGCCAGCAGTTCCCGGGACAGGGAGGGGGTTGAAGCTTTCTTT
>TRBV24-1|.|.|TRBJ2-2|17
CATSDPEGGRSTGELFF
TGTGCCACCAGTGATCCAGAGGGGGGGAGAAGCACCGGGGAGCTGTTTTTT
>TRBV6-1|.|.|TRBJ2-1|14
CASADGGSYNEQFF
TGTGCCAGCGCTGACGGGGGCTCCTACAATGAGCAGTTCTTC
>TRBV7-3|.|.|TRBJ1-1|12
CASRYRWTEAFF
TGTGCCAGCAGGTACAGGTGGACTGAAGCTTTCTTT
>TRBV11-2|.|TRBD1|TRBJ1-3|17
CASSHLTGGNSGNTIYF
TGTGCCAGCAGCCACCTTACAGGGGGCAACTCTGGAAACACCATATATTTT
>TRBV25-1|.|TRBD1|TRBJ1-2|13
CASSVWTGDGYTF
TGTGCCAGCAGTGTTTGGACAGGGGATGGCTACACCTTC
>TRBV5-1|.|TRBD1|TRBJ2-7|15
CASSSGQGGGSEQYF
TGCGCCAGCAGCTCCGGACAGGGGGGTGGATCGGAGCAGTACTTC
>TRBV7-6|once|.|TRBJ2-3|16
CASSLGAGRRADTQYF
TGTGCCAGCAGCTTAGGGGCGGGGAGGCGAGCAGATACGCAGTATTTT
>TRBV7-2|.|TRBD1|TRBJ2-7|15
CASSLPGQGGYEQYF
TGTGCCAGCAGCTTACCGGGACAGGGGGGTTACGAGCAGTACTTC